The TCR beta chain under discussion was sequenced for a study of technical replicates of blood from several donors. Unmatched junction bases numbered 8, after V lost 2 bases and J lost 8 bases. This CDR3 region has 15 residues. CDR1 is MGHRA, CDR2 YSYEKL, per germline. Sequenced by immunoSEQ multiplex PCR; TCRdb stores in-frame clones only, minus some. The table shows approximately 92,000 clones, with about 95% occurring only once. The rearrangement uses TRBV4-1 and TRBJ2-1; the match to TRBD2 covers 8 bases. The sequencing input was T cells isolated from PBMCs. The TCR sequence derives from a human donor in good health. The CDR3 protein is CASSQSGSLGDEQFF. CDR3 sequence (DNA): TGCGCCAGCAGCCAAAGCGGGAGTCTCGGAGATGAGCAGTTCTTC.